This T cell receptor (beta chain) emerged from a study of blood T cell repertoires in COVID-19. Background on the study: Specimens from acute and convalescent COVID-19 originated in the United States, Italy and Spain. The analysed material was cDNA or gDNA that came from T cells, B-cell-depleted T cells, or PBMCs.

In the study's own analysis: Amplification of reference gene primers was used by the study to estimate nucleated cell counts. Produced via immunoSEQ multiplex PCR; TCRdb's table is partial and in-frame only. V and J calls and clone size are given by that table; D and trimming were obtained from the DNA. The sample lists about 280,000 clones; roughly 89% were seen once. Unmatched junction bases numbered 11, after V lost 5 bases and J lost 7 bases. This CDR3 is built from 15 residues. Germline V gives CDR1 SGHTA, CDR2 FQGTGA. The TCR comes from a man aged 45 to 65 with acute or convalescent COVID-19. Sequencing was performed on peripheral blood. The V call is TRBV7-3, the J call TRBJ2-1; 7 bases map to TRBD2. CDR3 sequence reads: CASSPNSGARNEQFF. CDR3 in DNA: TGTGCCAGCAGCCCGAACAGCGGGGCCCGGAATGAGCAGTTCTTC.